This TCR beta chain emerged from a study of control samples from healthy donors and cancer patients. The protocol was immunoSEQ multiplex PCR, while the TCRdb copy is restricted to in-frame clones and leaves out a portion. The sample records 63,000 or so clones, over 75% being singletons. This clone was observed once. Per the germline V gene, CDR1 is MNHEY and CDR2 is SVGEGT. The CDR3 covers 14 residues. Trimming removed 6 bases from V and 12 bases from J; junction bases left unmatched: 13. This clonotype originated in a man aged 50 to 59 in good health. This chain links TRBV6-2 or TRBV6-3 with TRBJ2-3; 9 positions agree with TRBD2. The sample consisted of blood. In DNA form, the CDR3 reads TGTGCCAGCAGCCTCCCCTCCAGCGGGGGGACCCAGTATTTT. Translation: CASSLPSSGGTQYF.